This T cell receptor beta chain comes out of a study of T cell responses to AZD1222 COVID-19 vaccine. Profiled with immunoSEQ multiplex PCR; TCRdb holds only in-frame clones, not every one. The sample has about 100,000 clones; around 90% are singletons. V lost 5 bases and J lost 3, with 10 bases in between. This CDR3 comprises 13 residues. Germline CDR1 and CDR2: MNHEY and SVGAGI. Study-wide points: Repertoires were collected only later (after the peak T cell response had occurred).

With respect to this clone: Its target is unknown.

This rearrangement joins TRBV6-5 to TRBJ1-2; D is uncertain. Sequences were derived from peripheral blood, sampled on day 0 of AZD1222 vaccination. This clonotype was obtained from an adult in good health. The CDR3 nucleotides read TGTGCCAGCAGTCCCGAATGGGACTATGGCTACACCTTC. It translates to CASSPEWDYGYTF.